What follows are 13 T cell receptor beta chains derived from one specimen sequenced in a study of T cell repertoires in cytomegalovirus infection. These receptors have no identified antigens. TCRdb passed the reads through MiXCR, listing each CDR3 protein once. Counted here are a few hundred thousand distinct CDR3 sequences, about 40% occurring once; the ten biggest clones make up 48%. The specimen comprised cultured PBMCs, sampled from culture after CMV antigen stimulation. Every receptor here comes from a human donor in good health (CMV status not recorded). Some clones in this sample may be carry-over from other donors' samples.

This clonotype was observed a single time. This chain joins TRBV20-1 and TRBJ2-7; 7 positions match TRBD2. The CDR3 is 15 residues long. Germline V gene sequence: CDR1 DFQATT, CDR2 SNEGSKA (reference sequence). Trimming at V came to 0 bases and at J to 4 bases, leaving 9 bases not matched to a gene. This CDR3 reads CSARDTGLVMYEQYF. In DNA, the CDR3 is TGCAGTGCTAGAGATACAGGACTAGTTATGTACGAGCAGTACTTC.

This chain uses TRBV2 with TRBJ1-5, with unresolved D. Trimming cost V 4 bases and J 1 base, with 5 bases left between them. Germline CDR1 reads SNHLY; CDR2 reads FYNNEI. This CDR3 spans 13 amino acids. CDR3: CASSGESNQPQHF. In DNA form, the CDR3 reads TGTGCCAGCAGTGGCGAGAGCAATCAGCCCCAGCATTTT.

As to this clonotype: An end of the junction does not agree with germline; a read error may underlie this. The CDR3 coding sequence is TGCGCCGGGGGACAGGGGGCGCATTCTGGGCAGCCCCAGCATTTT. This sequence encodes CAGGQGAHSGQPQHF. J is TRBJ1-5 and V is TRBV6-5, with 12 bases matching TRBD1. Looked up from germline, CDR1 is MNHEY and CDR2 is SVGAGI. The CDR3 is 15 amino acids.

The chain links TRBV3-1 to TRBJ1-2; D unclear. The V gene's germline CDR1 is LGHDT and CDR2 YNNKEL (reference sequence). V was trimmed by 8 bases and J by 5 bases, leaving 12 bases between them. The CDR3 has 12 amino acids. The CDR3 DNA reads TGTGCCAGCGCAACCTGGGATTATGGCTACACCTTC. It translates to CASATWDYGYTF.

This clonotype was seen repeatedly, ten times or more. The rearrangement joins TRBV7-7 to TRBJ2-5, with D hard to call. Deletions cut 0 bases from V and 5 bases from J, with 13 bases between. Looked up from germline, CDR1 is SSHAT and CDR2 is FNYEAQ (reference sequence). The CDR3 is 15 amino acids. CDR3 DNA: TGTGCCAGCAGCTTAGCGGCAGAAAGCGCGGAGACCCAGTACTTC. Amino acids: CASSLAAESAETQYF. The complete variable domain, with remaining parts taken from reference TRBV7-7 and TRBJ2-5, reads GAGVSQSPRYKVTKRGQDVTLRCDPISSHATLYWYQQALGQGPEFLTYFNYEAQPDKSGLPSDRFSAERPEGSISTLTIQRTEQRDSAMYRCASSLAAESAETQYFGPGTRLLVL.

About this clonotype itself: Sequence at one end of the junction differs from germline and may be a read error. The gene calls are TRBV5-3 and TRBJ1-1, with D maybe TRBD1 (6 bases). TRBV5-3 is reported as an ORF; its role is uncertain. This CDR3 spans 15 amino acids. The CDR3 sequence is CASSSLQGMNTEAFF. CDR3 bases: TGTGCCAGCAGCTCACTACAGGGCATGAACACTGAAGCTTTCTTT.

This clonotype was picked up a small number of times. The V and J genes are TRBV7-2 and TRBJ2-7; tentative D call: TRBD1 (7 bases). V was cut by 6 bases and J by 3 bases, with 27 bases left in between. Germline CDR1 reads SGHTA; CDR2 reads FQGNSA. CDR3 size: 18 residues. The CDR3 DNA follows: TGTGCCAGCAGTCAAACCCGGACAGGTACAGGGGAGGTCTACGAGCAGTACTTC. This translates into CASSQTRTGTGEVYEQYF.

The chain joins TRBV7-2 to TRBJ2-7, with 8 bases that match TRBD2. The CDR3 spans 15 residues. With 7 bases clipped from V and 6 bases from J, the junction kept 14 bases outside the gene matches. Germline V gene sequence: CDR1 SGHTA, CDR2 FQGNSA. CDR3 loop: CASTTSGSPPLEQYF. CDR3 bases: TGTGCCAGCACCACTAGCGGCTCACCTCCTCTCGAGCAGTACTTC. The variable domain in full, with the rest retrieved from reference TRBV7-2 and TRBJ2-7, is GAGVSQSPSNKVTEKGKDVELRCDPISGHTALYWYRQSLGQGLEFLIYFQGNSAPDKSGLPSDRFSAERTGGSVSTLTIQRTQQEDSAVYLCASTTSGSPPLEQYFGPGTRLTVT.

This sequence joins TRBV7-2 and TRBJ2-1; D possibly corresponds to TRBD1 (6 bases). Deletions cut 5 bases from V and 12 bases from J, with 17 bases between. There are 13 residues in the CDR3. CDR1 and CDR2 from the germline V gene are SGHTA and FQGNSA. The CDR3 spells CASSASRDTPQFF. The DNA of the CDR3 is TGTGCCAGCAGCGCCTCCCGGGACACTCCGCAGTTCTTC. The full variable domain, completed using reference TRBV7-2 and TRBJ2-1, is GAGVSQSPSNKVTEKGKDVELRCDPISGHTALYWYRQSLGQGLEFLIYFQGNSAPDKSGLPSDRFSAERTGGSVSTLTIQRTQQEDSAVYLCASSASRDTPQFFGPGTRLTVL.

This clonotype has only a few counts. J is TRBJ2-5 and V is TRBV10-3; 14 nucleotides agree with TRBD2. Per the germline V gene, CDR1 is ENHRY and CDR2 is SYGVKD. The CDR3 is made up of 17 amino acids. Trimming cost V 2 bases and J 5 bases; bases outside gene matches: 7. The CDR3 nucleotides read TGTGCCATCAGTGAGCCGGGACTAGCGGGAGTAGGTGAGACCCAGTACTTC. It encodes CAISEPGLAGVGETQYF.

Many counts were recorded for this clonotype. The V call is TRBV7-2, the J call TRBJ1-1; a weak D match, TRBD1 (5 bases). Trimming took 5 bases from V and 0 from J, leaving 16 bases between them. In germline, CDR1 is SGHTA, CDR2 FQGNSA. The CDR3 is 16 amino acids. This CDR3 is CASSALGVIMNTEAFF. The CDR3 DNA follows: TGTGCCAGCAGCGCCCTGGGGGTGATCATGAACACTGAAGCTTTCTTT.

The gene calls are TRBV19 and TRBJ2-3, with D perhaps matching TRBD2 (6 bases). The CDR3 has 15 residues. V was shortened by 4 bases and J by 0 bases, with 11 bases between the two germline ends. Germline V gene sequence: CDR1 LNHDA, CDR2 SQIVND (reference sequence). The DNA of the CDR3 is TGTGCCAGTAGTACGAGCGGGCCGAGCACAGATACGCAGTATTTT. Its translation: CASSTSGPSTDTQYF.

The chain joins TRBV20-1 to TRBJ2-2; D is perhaps TRBD1 (5 bases). Trimming removed 5 bases at V and 2 bases at J, with 9 bases between. CDR1 is DFQATT, CDR2 SNEGSKA, per germline (reference sequence). This CDR3 has 13 amino acids. The CDR3 coding sequence is TGCAGTGCTGGACATCCCAACACCGGGGAGCTGTTTTTT. It is translated as CSAGHPNTGELFF.